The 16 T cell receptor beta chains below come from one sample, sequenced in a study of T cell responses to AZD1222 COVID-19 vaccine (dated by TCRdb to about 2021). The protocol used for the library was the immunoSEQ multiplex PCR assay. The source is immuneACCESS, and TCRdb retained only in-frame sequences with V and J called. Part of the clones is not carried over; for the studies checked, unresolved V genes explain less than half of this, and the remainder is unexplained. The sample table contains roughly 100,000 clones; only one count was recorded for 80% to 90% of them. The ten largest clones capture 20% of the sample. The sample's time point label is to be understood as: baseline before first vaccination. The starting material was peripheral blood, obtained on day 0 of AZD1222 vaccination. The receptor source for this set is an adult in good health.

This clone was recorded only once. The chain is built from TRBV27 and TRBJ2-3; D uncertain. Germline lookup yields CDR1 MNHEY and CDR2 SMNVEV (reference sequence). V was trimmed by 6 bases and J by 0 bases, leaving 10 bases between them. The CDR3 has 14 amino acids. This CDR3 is CASRVYSSTDTQYF. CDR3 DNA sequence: TGTGCCAGCAGAGTATACTCTAGCACAGATACGCAGTATTTT.

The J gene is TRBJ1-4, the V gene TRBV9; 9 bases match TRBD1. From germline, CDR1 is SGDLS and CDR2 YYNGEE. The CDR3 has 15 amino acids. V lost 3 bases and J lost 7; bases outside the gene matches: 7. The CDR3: CASSGTGGGGEKLFF. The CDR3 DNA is TGTGCCAGCAGCGGAACAGGGGGCGGCGGTGAAAAACTGTTTTTT.

CDR3 sequence reads: CASSPVVGGTEAFF. In DNA form, the CDR3 reads TGTGCCAGCAGCCCGGTCGTTGGAGGCACTGAAGCTTTCTTT. J is TRBJ1-1 and V is TRBV7-9; no clear D gene. V was shortened by 5 bases and J by 4 bases, with 14 bases between the two germline ends. The CDR3 is 14 residues long. Germline assignment: CDR1 SEHNR and CDR2 FQNEAQ (reference sequence).

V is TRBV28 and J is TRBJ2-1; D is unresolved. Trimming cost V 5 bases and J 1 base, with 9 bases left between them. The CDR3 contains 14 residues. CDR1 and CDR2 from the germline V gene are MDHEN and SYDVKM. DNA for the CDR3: TGTGCCAGCAGTAGGCCTATTTCCTACAATGAGCAGTTCTTC. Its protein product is CASSRPISYNEQFF.

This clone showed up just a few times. CDR3 amino acids: CASSLVDGPGYGYTF. The CDR3 bases are TGTGCCAGCAGCTTGGTTGATGGCCCGGGCTATGGCTACACCTTC. The chain links TRBV11-2 to TRBJ1-2, with D uncertain. The CDR3 runs 15 residues. Deletions cut 3 bases from V and 4 bases from J, with 15 bases between. Germline V lookup: CDR1 SGHAT, CDR2 FQNNGV.

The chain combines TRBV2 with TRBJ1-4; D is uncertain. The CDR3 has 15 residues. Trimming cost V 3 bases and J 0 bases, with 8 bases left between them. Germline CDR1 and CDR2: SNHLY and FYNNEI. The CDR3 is CASSDRDATNEKLFF. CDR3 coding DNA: TGTGCCAGCAGTGACCGGGATGCAACTAATGAAAAACTGTTTTTT.

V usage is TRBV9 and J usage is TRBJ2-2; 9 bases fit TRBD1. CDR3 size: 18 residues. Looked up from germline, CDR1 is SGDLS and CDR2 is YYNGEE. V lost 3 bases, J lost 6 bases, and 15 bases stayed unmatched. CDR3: CASSAPVWGQGIPGELFF. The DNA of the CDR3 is TGTGCCAGCAGCGCACCAGTTTGGGGACAGGGTATCCCCGGGGAGCTGTTTTTT.

The CDR3 nucleotides read TGTGCCAGCAGTTTTAGCTATGGCTACACCTTC. Encoded protein: CASSFSYGYTF. The V call is TRBV6-6, the J call TRBJ1-2, with D unresolved. The germline V gene encodes CDR1 MNHNY and CDR2 SVGAGI (reference sequence). V lost 4 bases, J lost 4 bases, and 4 bases lay in between. The CDR3 is 11 amino acids.

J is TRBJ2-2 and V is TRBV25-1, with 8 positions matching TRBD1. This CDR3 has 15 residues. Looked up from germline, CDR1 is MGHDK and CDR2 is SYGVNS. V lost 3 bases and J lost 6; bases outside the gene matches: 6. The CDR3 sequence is CASSDLTGVAGELFF. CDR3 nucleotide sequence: TGTGCCAGCAGTGATCTGACAGGGGTAGCCGGGGAGCTGTTTTTT.

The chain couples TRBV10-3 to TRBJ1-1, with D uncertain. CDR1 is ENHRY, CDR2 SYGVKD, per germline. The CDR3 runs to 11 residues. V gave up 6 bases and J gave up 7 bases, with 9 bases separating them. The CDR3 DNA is TGTGCCATCAGCGGCCGGGTTGAAGCTTTCTTT. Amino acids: CAISGRVEAFF.

The CDR3 DNA follows: TGTGCCAGCAGCCCTAGTGGGACAGGGGTAGGAAACACCATATATTTT. Translation: CASSPSGTGVGNTIYF. This chain uses TRBV28 with TRBJ1-3, with 10 nucleotides matching TRBD1. This CDR3 comprises 16 residues. From germline, CDR1 is MDHEN and CDR2 SYDVKM. J gave up 4 bases and V 6 bases, and 9 bases lay outside the gene matches.

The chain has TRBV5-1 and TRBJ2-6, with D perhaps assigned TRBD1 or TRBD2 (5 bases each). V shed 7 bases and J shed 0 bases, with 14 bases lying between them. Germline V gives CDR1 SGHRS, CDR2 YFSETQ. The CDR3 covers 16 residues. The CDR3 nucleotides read TGCGCCAGCTGGTACGCAGGGAGCTCTGGGGCCAACGTCCTGACTTTC. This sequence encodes CASWYAGSSGANVLTF.

CDR3 DNA sequence: TGTGCCAGCGGGGGCATCTCTGGGGCCAACGTCCTGACTTTC. Translated, it gives CASGGISGANVLTF. The chain links TRBV9 to TRBJ2-6; maybe TRBD1 (6 bases). Germline CDR1 reads SGDLS; CDR2 reads YYNGEE. Trimming took 7 bases from V and 0 from J, leaving 8 bases between them. This CDR3 contains 14 residues. Drawing the rest from reference TRBV9 and TRBJ2-6, the complete variable domain is DSGVTQTPKHLITATGQRVTLRCSPRSGDLSVYWYQQSLDQGLQFLIQYYNGEERAKGNILERFSAQQFPDLHSELNLSSLELGDSALYFCASGGISGANVLTFGAGSRLTVL.

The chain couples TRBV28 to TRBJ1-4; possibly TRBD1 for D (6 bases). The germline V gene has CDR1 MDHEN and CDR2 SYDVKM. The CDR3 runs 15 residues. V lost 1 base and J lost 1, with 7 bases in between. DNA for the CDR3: TGTGCCAGCAGTTTATTGGACAGAACTAATGAAAAACTGTTTTTT. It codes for CASSLLDRTNEKLFF.

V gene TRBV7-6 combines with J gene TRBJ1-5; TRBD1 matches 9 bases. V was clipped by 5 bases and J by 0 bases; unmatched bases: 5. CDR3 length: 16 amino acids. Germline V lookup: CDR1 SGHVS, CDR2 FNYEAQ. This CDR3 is CASSLGQGFSNQPQHF. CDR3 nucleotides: TGTGCCAGCAGCCTGGGACAGGGATTTAGCAATCAGCCCCAGCATTTT.

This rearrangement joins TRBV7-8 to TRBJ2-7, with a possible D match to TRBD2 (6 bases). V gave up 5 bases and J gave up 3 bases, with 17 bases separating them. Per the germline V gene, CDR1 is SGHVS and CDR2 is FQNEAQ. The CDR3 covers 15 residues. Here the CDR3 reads CASSPLGGGYYEQYF. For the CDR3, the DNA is TGTGCCAGCAGCCCCCTTGGTGGGGGGTACTACGAGCAGTACTTC.